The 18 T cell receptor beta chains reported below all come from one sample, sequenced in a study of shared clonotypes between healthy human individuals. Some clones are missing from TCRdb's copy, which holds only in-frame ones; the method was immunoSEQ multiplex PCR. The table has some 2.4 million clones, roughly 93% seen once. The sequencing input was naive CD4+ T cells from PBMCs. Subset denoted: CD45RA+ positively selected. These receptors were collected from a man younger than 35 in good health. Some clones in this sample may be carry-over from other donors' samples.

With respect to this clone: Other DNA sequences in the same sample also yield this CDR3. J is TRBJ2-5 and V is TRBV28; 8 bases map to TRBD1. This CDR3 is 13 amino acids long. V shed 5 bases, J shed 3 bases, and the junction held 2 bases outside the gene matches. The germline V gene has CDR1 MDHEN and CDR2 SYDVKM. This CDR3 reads CASSLTGEETQYF. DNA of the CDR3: TGTGCCAGCAGTCTGACAGGGGAAGAGACCCAGTACTTC.

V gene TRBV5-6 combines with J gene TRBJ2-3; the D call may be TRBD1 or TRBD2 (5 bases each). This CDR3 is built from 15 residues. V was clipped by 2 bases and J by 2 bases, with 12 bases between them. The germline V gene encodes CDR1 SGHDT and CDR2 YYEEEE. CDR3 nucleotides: TGTGCCAGCAGCTTCGGGCAGGGAGACACAGATACGCAGTATTTT. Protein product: CASSFGQGDTDTQYF.

Here the CDR3 reads CASSQGGGTSGYNEQFF. The CDR3 DNA reads TGTGCCAGCAGCCAAGGGGGCGGGACTAGCGGCTACAATGAGCAGTTCTTC. The chain uses TRBV4-2 and TRBJ2-1; 11 bases are shared with TRBD2. Germline V gene lookup returns CDR1 LGHNA and CDR2 YNFKEQ. Trimming at V came to 1 base and at J to 3 bases, leaving 5 bases not matched to a gene. The CDR3 is 17 amino acids.

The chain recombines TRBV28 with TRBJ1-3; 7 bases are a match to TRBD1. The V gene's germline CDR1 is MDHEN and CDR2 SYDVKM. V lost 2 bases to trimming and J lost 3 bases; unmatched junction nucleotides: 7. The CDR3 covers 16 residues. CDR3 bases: TGTGCCAGCAGTTTAGACCTGGGACAGAGTGGAAACACCATATATTTT. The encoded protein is CASSLDLGQSGNTIYF.

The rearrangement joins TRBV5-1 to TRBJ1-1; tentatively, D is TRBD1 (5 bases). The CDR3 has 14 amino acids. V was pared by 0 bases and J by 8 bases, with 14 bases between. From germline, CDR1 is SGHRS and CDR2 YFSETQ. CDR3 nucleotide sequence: TGCGCCAGCAGCTTGGTCCTGCAGGGTTCAGAAGCTTTCTTT. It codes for CASSLVLQGSEAFF.

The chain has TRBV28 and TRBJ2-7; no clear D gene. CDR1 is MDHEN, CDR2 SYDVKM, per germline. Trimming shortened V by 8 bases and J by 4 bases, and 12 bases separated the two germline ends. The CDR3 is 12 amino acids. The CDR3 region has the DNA TGTGCCAGCGAAAGGCGTCGATACGAGCAGTACTTC. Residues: CASERRRYEQYF.

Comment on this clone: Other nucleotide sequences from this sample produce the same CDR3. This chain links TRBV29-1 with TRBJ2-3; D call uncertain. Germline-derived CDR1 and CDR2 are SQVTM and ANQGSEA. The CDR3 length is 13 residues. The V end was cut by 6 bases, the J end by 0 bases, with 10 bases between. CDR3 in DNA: TGCAGCGTAGAATCCGGGAGCACAGATACGCAGTATTTT. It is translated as CSVESGSTDTQYF.

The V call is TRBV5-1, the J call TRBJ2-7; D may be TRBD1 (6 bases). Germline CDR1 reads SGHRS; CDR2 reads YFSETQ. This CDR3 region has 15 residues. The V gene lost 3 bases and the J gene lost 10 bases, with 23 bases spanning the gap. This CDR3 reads CASSSLQGPLNGQYF. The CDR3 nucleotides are TGCGCCAGCAGCTCGTTACAGGGCCCCCTCAACGGACAGTACTTC.

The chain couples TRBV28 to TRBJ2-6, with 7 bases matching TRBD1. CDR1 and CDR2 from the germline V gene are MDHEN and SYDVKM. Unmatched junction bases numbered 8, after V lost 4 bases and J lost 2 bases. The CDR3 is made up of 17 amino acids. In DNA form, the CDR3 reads TGTGCCAGCAGTTCGACAGGACAGGCCACTGGGGCCAACGTCCTGACTTTC. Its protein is CASSSTGQATGANVLTF.

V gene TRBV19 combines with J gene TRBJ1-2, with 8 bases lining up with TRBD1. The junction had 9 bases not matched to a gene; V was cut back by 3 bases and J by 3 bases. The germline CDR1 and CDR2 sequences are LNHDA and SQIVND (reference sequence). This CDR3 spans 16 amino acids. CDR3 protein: CASSIRRGQGDYGYTF. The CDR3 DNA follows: TGTGCCAGTAGTATTAGGAGAGGACAGGGTGACTATGGCTACACCTTC.

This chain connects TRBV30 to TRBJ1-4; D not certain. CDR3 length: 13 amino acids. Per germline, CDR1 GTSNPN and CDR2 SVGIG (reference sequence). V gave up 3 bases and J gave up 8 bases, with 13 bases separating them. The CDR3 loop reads CAWRVGLKEKLFF. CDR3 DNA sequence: TGTGCCTGGAGGGTAGGGTTGAAAGAAAAACTGTTTTTT.

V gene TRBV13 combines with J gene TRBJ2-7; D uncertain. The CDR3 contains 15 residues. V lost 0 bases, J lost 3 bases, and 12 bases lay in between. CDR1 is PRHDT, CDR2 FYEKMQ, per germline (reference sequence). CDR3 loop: CASSLGQQVDYEQYF. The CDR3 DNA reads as TGTGCCAGCAGCTTAGGGCAGCAGGTCGACTACGAGCAGTACTTC.

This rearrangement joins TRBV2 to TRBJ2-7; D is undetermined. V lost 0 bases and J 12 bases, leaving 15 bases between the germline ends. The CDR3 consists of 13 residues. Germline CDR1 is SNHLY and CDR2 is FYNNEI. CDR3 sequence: CASSEALSQPSYF. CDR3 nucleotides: TGTGCCAGCAGTGAAGCGCTTTCGCAGCCGTCGTACTTC.

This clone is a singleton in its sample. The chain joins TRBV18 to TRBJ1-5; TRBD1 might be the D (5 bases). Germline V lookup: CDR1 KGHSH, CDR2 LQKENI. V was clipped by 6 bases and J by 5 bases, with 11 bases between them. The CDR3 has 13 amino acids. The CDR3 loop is CASSSGGDQPQHF. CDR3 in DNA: TGTGCCAGCTCGTCGGGGGGGGATCAGCCCCAGCATTTT.

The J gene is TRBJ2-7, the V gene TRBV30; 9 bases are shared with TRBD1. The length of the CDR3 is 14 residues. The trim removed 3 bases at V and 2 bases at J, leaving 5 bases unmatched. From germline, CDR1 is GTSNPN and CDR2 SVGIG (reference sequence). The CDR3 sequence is CAWRDTGGPYEQYF. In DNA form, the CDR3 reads TGTGCCTGGAGAGACACAGGGGGCCCCTACGAGCAGTACTTC.

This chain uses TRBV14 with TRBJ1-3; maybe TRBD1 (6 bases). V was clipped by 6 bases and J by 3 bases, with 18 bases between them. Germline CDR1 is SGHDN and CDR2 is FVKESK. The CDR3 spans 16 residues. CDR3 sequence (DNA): TGTGCCAGCAGTCCGACAGGAGCATCTCTTGGAAACACCATATATTTT. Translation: CASSPTGASLGNTIYF. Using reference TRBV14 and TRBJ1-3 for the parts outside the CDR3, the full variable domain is EAGVTQFPSHSVIEKGQTVTLRCDPISGHDNLYWYRRVMGKEIKFLLHFVKESKQDESGMPNNRFLAERTGGTYSTLKVQPAELEDSGVYFCASSPTGASLGNTIYFGEGSWLTVV.

For the CDR3, the DNA is TGTGCCAGCAGCCATGGACTAGCGGCTAGCACAGATACGCAGTATTTT. It encodes CASSHGLAASTDTQYF. This chain links TRBV7-2 with TRBJ2-3, with TRBD2 identical over 10 bases. Germline V gene data show CDR1 as SGHTA and CDR2 as FQGNSA. V was clipped by 5 bases and J by 0 bases; unmatched bases: 5. The CDR3 spans 16 residues.

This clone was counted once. The CDR3 spells CASSMGPGRTGELFF. DNA for the CDR3: TGTGCCAGTAGTATGGGACCCGGGAGGACCGGGGAGCTGTTTTTT. The chain is built from TRBV19 and TRBJ2-2, with 7 bases fitting TRBD2. CDR3 size: 15 residues. Looked up from germline, CDR1 is LNHDA and CDR2 is SQIVND (reference sequence). V trimming: 3 bases; J trimming: 5 bases; junction bases outside the gene matches: 6. The full variable domain, its missing parts supplied by reference TRBV19 and TRBJ2-2, is DGGITQSPKYLFRKEGQNVTLSCEQNLNHDAMYWYRQDPGQGLRLIYYSQIVNDFQKGDIAEGYSVSREKKESFPLTVTSAQKNPTAFYLCASSMGPGRTGELFFGEGSRLTVL.